The source of this TCR beta chain is a study of T cells in Graves' hyperthyroidism and ophthalmopathy (dated by TCRdb to the late 2010s). With regard to the full study: Peripheral blood was collected at initial diagnosis, before any treatment. According to the paper, TCR Vbeta CDR3 sequencing was carried out on 135 peripheral blood samples, which came from 40 to 45 ophthalmopathy, 70 to 80 hyperthyroidism and about 17 progressor patients. Whether ophthalmopathy could be predicted prospectively was tested in an independent validation cohort made up of roughly 19 hyperthyroidism patients plus 17 patients who later progressed to ophthalmopathy. A discovery cohort of about a hundred patients, about 43 with Graves' ophthalmopathy and 55 to 60 with stable Graves' hyperthyroidism, was used to find distinguishing TCR V-J signatures. Thyroid tissue and blood T-cell repertoires from several Graves' hyperthyroidism patients were also compared in the study. After sampling, hyperthyroidism patients received methimazole starting at 30 mg daily, and ophthalmopathy patients received high-dose intravenous methylprednisolone. The 100 discovery patients were randomly split 7:3 into training and test sets.

Beyond this particular receptor, the publication reports: During validation, the model predicted progression to ophthalmopathy a median of approximately 7 months ahead of onset, with almost 71% sensitivity and around 72% specificity. A 13 V-J signature model separated ophthalmopathy from stable hyperthyroidism, with 87.88% sensitivity and 81% to 82% specificity in cross-validation and 80%/75% in testing. Most expanded thyroid clonotypes (frequency above 0.001) were also found in blood, which suggests that blood repertoires may mirror thyroid immune responses. Sample size was not statistically predetermined, and blinding of investigators to group allocation was not performed.

Per the germline V gene, SGHTA is the CDR1 and FQGNSA is the CDR2. The CDR3 runs 15 residues from the cysteine to the phenylalanine. This entry keeps only the CDR3 DNA: 45 bases, framed from base 1. A distance of 14 bases separates the germline ends of V and J, which lose 4 bases and 4 bases respectively. TCR beta CDR3 regions were amplified from RNA transcripts. The first round of RT-PCR for the TCR CDR3 was performed with the HTBI primer set and the Qiagen OneStep RT-PCR kit. A second multiplex PCR round built the libraries, followed by size selection and purification. Paired-end sequencing of the libraries was performed with 100 bp reads on an Illumina HiSeq2000. The paper's data handling went like this. Raw data were processed with SOAPnuke, discarding reads with adapters, uncalled bases, mean Phred below 15, or no exact constant-primer or identifier match. COPE v1.2.5 was used to merge the high-quality paired reads, and each unique nucleotide sequence was defined as a clonotype. MiTCR v1.1 was used to align the clonotypes against IMGT TRBV, TRBD and TRBJ reference segments. Only V-J combinations with frequency above 0.0001, covering roughly 99% of repertoires, were analysed. A TCS score was defined as the ratio of F50 (clonal expansion) to E x V (chaos), with BLOSUM62-based TCRdist applied between CDR3 peptides within each V-J. Welch's t-statistics and random forest reduced 500 to 550 V-J features to 13, which were used in a naive Bayes classifier (R e1071). Clones were called with MiXCR by TCRdb after fastp trimmed the public reads at Q25, and only in-frame beta chains were retained. Rows with a matching CDR3 protein are joined into one entry that keeps the most common DNA and genes. For this entry, the V and J calls and clone size follow TCRdb and not the study's own pipeline. The sample data list about 710,000 distinct CDR3 sequences, and about a sixth of these were observed just once. The ten largest clones capture around 8% of the sample.

A patient counted as having stable Graves' hyperthyroidism if no progression to ophthalmopathy occurred over 18 months of follow-up. Hyperthyroidism patients were newly diagnosed, with disease duration under 2 months, and aged 18 to 65 years. Any patient with an uncontrolled infection, another autoimmune disease, pregnancy or lactation was excluded. Clinical symptoms, serum thyroxine and TRAb, thyroid ultrasound, and orbital computed tomography formed the basis for the diagnoses. PBMCs were separated from under 11 ml of fresh peripheral blood using Ficoll-Paque density gradient centrifugation. Trizol reagent was used to extract total RNA, and RNA quality was then checked on an Agilent 2100 Bioanalyzer. This clonotype has only a few counts. This clone's antigen is unknown. Per-base qualities were not stored, and no clone one base away is much larger.

The origin of this receptor is a man younger than 35 with Graves' hyperthyroidism. This receptor chain uses TRBV7-2 and TRBJ2-1; a tentative D call is TRBD2 (6 bases match). The specimen sequenced was blood. The CDR3 here reads CASSCRDCPYNEQFF. The nucleotides read TGTGCCAGCAGCTGCCGGGACTGTCCTTACAATGAGCAGTTCTTC.